This TCR beta chain was profiled in a study of cytomegalovirus exposure and HLA in healthy donors. Findings and caveats of the study: Common viral pathogens seemed to be connected with several of the most significant clusters, according to a later analysis. HLA alleles were associated with around 17,000 TCR beta sequences in a later analysis at 0.05 false discovery rate.

The study ran its PCR with 60 Vbeta and 13 Jbeta primers. Methods used by the authors: Unique TCR beta chains totaled some 80 million in a later count, with some 10 million of them shared. Sequencing used immunoSEQ multiplex PCR; TCRdb keeps in-frame clones, though not all of them. V, J and clone size were drawn from that table, and D and trimming were deduced from the DNA. The table records 150,000 to 200,000 clones, roughly 71% of them present only once. Likely unrecorded immune exposures existed in these nominally healthy donors. CDR3 length equals 16 residues. The germline gives CDR1 MNHEY, CDR2 SVGAGI. V lost 2 bases to trimming and J lost 3 bases; unmatched junction nucleotides: 4. This clone showed up just a few times. Its specificity is unknown.

V is TRBV6-5 and J is TRBJ2-1, with 10 bases matching TRBD2. The receptor was derived from a woman aged 45-59 years in good health and CMV-seropositive. Sequences were obtained from PBMCs. This CDR3 is CASSYGAGGNYNEQFF. In nucleotides, the CDR3 is TGTGCCAGCAGTTACGGAGCGGGGGGGAACTACAATGAGCAGTTCTTC.